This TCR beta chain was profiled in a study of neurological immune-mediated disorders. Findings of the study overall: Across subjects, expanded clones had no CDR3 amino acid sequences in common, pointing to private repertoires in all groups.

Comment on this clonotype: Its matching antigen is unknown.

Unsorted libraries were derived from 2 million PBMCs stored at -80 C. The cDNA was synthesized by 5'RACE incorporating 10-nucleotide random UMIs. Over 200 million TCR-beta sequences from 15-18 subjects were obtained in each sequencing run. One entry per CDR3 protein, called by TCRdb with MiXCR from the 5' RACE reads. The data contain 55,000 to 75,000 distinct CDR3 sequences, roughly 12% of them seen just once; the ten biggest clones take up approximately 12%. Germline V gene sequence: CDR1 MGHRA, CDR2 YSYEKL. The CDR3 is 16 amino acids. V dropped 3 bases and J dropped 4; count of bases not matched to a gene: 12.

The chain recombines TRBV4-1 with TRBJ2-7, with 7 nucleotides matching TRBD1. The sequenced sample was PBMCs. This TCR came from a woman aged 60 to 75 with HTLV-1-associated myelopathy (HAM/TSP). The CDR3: CASSHATGTDRYEQYF. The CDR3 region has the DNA TGCGCCAGCAGCCACGCGACCGGGACAGACCGATACGAGCAGTACTTC.